This passage covers 18 T cell receptor beta chains from one sample sequenced in a study of relationships among human T cell subsets (dated by TCRdb to the early 2010s). For isolation of CD8+ cytotoxic T cells, negative selection was performed with anti-CD4 multisort beads, and positive selection with anti-CD8 beads was then performed. The library was obtained by multiplex PCR. Sequencing was performed on a 454 GS FLX. TCR alpha and beta CDR3 regions were amplified from mRNA by semiquantitative ARM-PCR. In ARM-PCR, tagged nested gene-specific primers were applied first, and communal superprimers then carried out the exponential amplification. TCRdb applied fastp at Q25 and MiXCR to the public reads, then kept only in-frame beta chains. Each entry is one CDR3 protein sequence, shown with its most common DNA and genes. The table for this sample lists roughly 5,000 distinct CDR3 sequences; 55% to 75% of them were counted only once. The ten largest clonotypes hold 57% of the sample.

Sequencing was carried out using CD8+ T cells sorted from blood. Source of these receptors: a man aged 40-49 years in good health.

The rearrangement links TRBV20-1 to TRBJ2-7; possible D gene TRBD1, 6 bases. From germline, CDR1 is DFQATT and CDR2 SNEGSKA (reference sequence). Trimming took off 3 bases at V and 3 bases at J, with 9 bases between the two ends. The CDR3 is 12 residues long. DNA for the CDR3: TGCAGTGCTAGGGACAGATTCTACGAGCAGTACTTC. Translation: CSARDRFYEQYF.

This clonotype was counted only a few times. The chain carries TRBV7-9 and TRBJ1-5; D is unclear. From germline, CDR1 is SEHNR and CDR2 FQNEAQ (reference sequence). This CDR3 comprises 14 residues. The V and J ends lost 1 base and 3 bases respectively, with 7 bases between them. The CDR3, as DNA: TGTGCCAGCAGCTTAGAACAACACAATCAGCCCCAGCATTTT. The encoded protein is CASSLEQHNQPQHF.

This clonotype was found once. The chain has TRBV19 and TRBJ2-1; 8 positions match TRBD1. In germline, CDR1 is LNHDA, CDR2 SQIVND (reference sequence). With 8 bases clipped from V and 7 bases from J, the junction kept 7 bases outside the gene matches. The CDR3 loop spans 13 amino acids. The CDR3 spells CASATGERNEQFF. The CDR3 region has the DNA TGTGCCAGTGCGACAGGGGAGAGGAATGAGCAGTTCTTC.

V and J are TRBV30 and TRBJ2-7; D may be TRBD1 or TRBD2 (6 bases each). CDR1 and CDR2 from the germline V gene are GTSNPN and SVGIG (reference sequence). The CDR3 is made up of 14 amino acids. The ends were cut back, 2 bases at V and 5 bases at J, with 16 bases in the middle. The CDR3 coding sequence is TGTGCCTGGAGTCCGTTACAGGGAGGCGACGAGCAGTACTTC. Amino acids: CAWSPLQGGDEQYF.

Remarks on this clonotype: A read error may produce the germline difference seen at one junction end. The gene calls are TRBV5-4 and TRBJ2-4, with 10 positions matching TRBD1. The germline V gene has CDR1 SGHNT and CDR2 YYREEE (reference sequence). The CDR3 is 12 residues long. DNA for the CDR3: TGTGCCAGCAGCTTCTTAGGGGACAGGGGCCACTTC. This codes for CASSFLGDRGHF. The entire variable domain, with the rest obtained from reference TRBV5-4 and TRBJ2-4, is as follows: ETGVTQSPTHLIKTRGQQVTLRCSSQSGHNTVSWYQQALGQGPQFIFQYYREEENGRGNFPPRFSGLQFPNYSSELNVNALELDDSALYLCASSFLGDRGHFGAGTRLSVL.

The rearrangement uses TRBV12-3 or TRBV12-4 and TRBJ2-1, with D uncertain. V lost 5 bases and J 9 bases, leaving 8 bases between the germline ends. The CDR3 covers 11 residues. The CDR3 DNA sequence: TGTGCCAGCAGTCCCCTGGGTGAGCAGTTCTTC. It specifies CASSPLGEQFF.

The chain joins TRBV7-9 to TRBJ1-2; D possibly corresponds to TRBD1 (5 bases). Germline V gene data show CDR1 as SEHNR and CDR2 as FQNEAQ (reference sequence). Trimming cost V 5 bases and J 4 bases, with 17 bases left between them. The CDR3 runs 15 residues. CDR3 region: CASSRVWQGSYGYTF. The CDR3 DNA is TGTGCCAGCAGCCGCGTATGGCAGGGTTCCTATGGCTACACCTTC. Full variable domain (remainder filled in from reference TRBV7-9 and TRBJ1-2): DTGVSQNPRHKITKRGQNVTFRCDPISEHNRLYWYRQTLGQGPEFLTYFQNEAQLEKSRLLSDRFSAERPKGSFSTLEIQRTEQGDSAMYLCASSRVWQGSYGYTFGSGTRLTVV.

This clonotype was seen a single time. The chain joins TRBV12-3 or TRBV12-4 to TRBJ1-6; D call uncertain. The germline V and J ends were trimmed by 3 bases and 5 bases, with 8 bases remaining between them. The CDR3 contains 14 residues. CDR3 DNA sequence: TGTGCCAGCAGTTTTTGGGCCCATAATTCACCCCTCCACTTT. Amino acids: CASSFWAHNSPLHF.

V usage is TRBV19 and J usage is TRBJ2-5, with D perhaps TRBD2 (6 bases). Germline values: CDR1 LNHDA, CDR2 SQIVND (reference sequence). The CDR3 consists of 13 residues. V shed 5 bases and J shed 7 bases, with 14 bases lying between them. Here the CDR3 reads CASSSGEAGTQYF. CDR3 DNA sequence: TGTGCCAGTAGTTCGGGAGAGGCAGGGACCCAGTACTTC. The full variable domain, its missing parts supplied by reference TRBV19 and TRBJ2-5, is DGGITQSPKYLFRKEGQNVTLSCEQNLNHDAMYWYRQDPGQGLRLIYYSQIVNDFQKGDIAEGYSVSREKKESFPLTVTSAQKNPTAFYLCASSSGEAGTQYFGPGTRLLVL.

This rearrangement joins TRBV19 to TRBJ1-4; D not certain. The CDR3 spans 11 residues. Trimming pared 2 bases from V and 7 bases from J, leaving 2 bases between. In germline, CDR1 is LNHDA, CDR2 SQIVND (reference sequence). CDR3 sequence: CASSISEKLFF. DNA of the CDR3: TGTGCCAGTAGTATAAGTGAAAAACTGTTTTTT.

The chain employs TRBV29-1 and TRBJ2-7; no clear D gene. Germline V gene lookup returns CDR1 SQVTM and CDR2 ANQGSEA. The CDR3 spans 13 residues. The ends were cut back, 3 bases at V and 0 bases at J, with 9 bases in the middle. The CDR3 DNA reads TGCAGCGTTGAGGTTCTCAACTCCTACGAGCAGTACTTC. Translation gives CSVEVLNSYEQYF.

In its sample, this clonotype is medium-sized. The germline gene is not matched at one end of the junction; a read error may be the cause. The chain has TRBV13 and TRBJ2-1; D remains unclear. The CDR3 totals 14 residues. Germline CDR1 reads PRHDT; CDR2 reads FYEKMQ (reference sequence). Here the CDR3 DNA reads TGTGCCAGCGGCTTCCGAGGCCCCTACAATGAGCAGTTCTTC. Translation gives CASGFRGPYNEQFF.

In this sample, this clonotype turned up a few times. This CDR3 reads CASSYWDPFNEQFF. CDR3 in DNA: TGTGCCAGCAGCTACTGGGACCCGTTCAATGAGCAGTTCTTC. The chain joins TRBV13 to TRBJ2-1; D possibly uses TRBD1 or TRBD2 (5 bases each). Trimming cost V 4 bases and J 6 bases, with 13 bases left between them. Germline-derived CDR1 and CDR2 are PRHDT and FYEKMQ (reference sequence). The CDR3 runs 14 residues.

The rearrangement joins TRBV28 to TRBJ1-3; 8 bases are a match to TRBD1. From germline, CDR1 is MDHEN and CDR2 SYDVKM. The junction had 7 bases not matched to a gene; V was cut back by 2 bases and J by 1 base. CDR3 length: 17 amino acids. The CDR3 loop reads CASSLQDRVVSGNTIYF. In nucleotides, the CDR3 is TGTGCCAGCAGTTTACAGGACAGGGTGGTATCTGGAAACACCATATATTTT.

The rearrangement joins TRBV30 to TRBJ2-1; 7 nucleotides line up with TRBD2. The germline V gene has CDR1 GTSNPN and CDR2 SVGIG (reference sequence). With V trimmed by 0 bases and J by 2 bases, 7 bases remained unmatched. The CDR3 contains 16 residues. The CDR3 loop reads CAWSVPYGGAYNEQFF. The DNA of the CDR3 is TGTGCCTGGAGTGTGCCATATGGGGGGGCCTACAATGAGCAGTTCTTC.

CDR3 nucleotides: TGTGCCAGCAGTTTGGGGGGGCGCACCGGGGAGCTGTTTTTT. This encodes CASSLGGRTGELFF. J is TRBJ2-2 and V is TRBV12-3 or TRBV12-4, with D perhaps matching TRBD2 (7 bases). This CDR3 region has 14 residues. V was pared by 3 bases and J by 4 bases, with 9 bases between.

This clonotype was seen a few times. The chain links TRBV11-1 to TRBJ1-1; no clear D gene. The V gene lost 3 bases and the J gene lost 2 bases, with 7 bases spanning the gap. This CDR3 has 13 amino acids. Germline V gene lookup returns CDR1 SGHAT and CDR2 FQDESV (reference sequence). CDR3 region: CASSFGGNTEAFF. The CDR3, as DNA: TGTGCCAGCAGCTTTGGCGGAAACACTGAAGCTTTCTTT.

This clonotype was observed once. The rearrangement joins TRBV28 to TRBJ2-1; D ambiguous. V lost 5 bases and J lost 5, with 13 bases in between. From germline, CDR1 is MDHEN and CDR2 SYDVKM. There are 14 residues in the CDR3. The CDR3 nucleotides are TGTGCCAGCAGTCCAGAAATCTGGGACAATGAGCAGTTCTTC. Its protein is CASSPEIWDNEQFF.